These T cell receptor beta chains were read from a single sample in a study of cytomegalovirus exposure and HLA in healthy donors. Measured with immunoSEQ multiplex PCR; TCRdb has only the in-frame clones, and not every one. In the table there are tens of thousands of clones, 70% to 85% of which are singletons. The sequenced material came from PBMCs. These receptors came from a man aged 40-49 years in good health and CMV-seronegative. Each CDR3 is given with its conserved first and last residue. D genes are given only for firm matches. Clone size, where shown, is once, few, many, or a class for clones that have expanded.

J gene,clone size,V gene,D gene,CDR3 protein,CDR3 DNA
TRBJ2-7,-,TRBV28,-,CASSLSPAGVRNEQYF,TGTGCCAGCAGTTTAAGCCCGGCCGGGGTTCGAAACGAGCAGTACTTC
TRBJ2-2,-,TRBV6-5,TRBD2,CASSRSGGNTGELFF,TGTGCCAGCAGCAGAAGCGGGGGGAACACCGGGGAGCTGTTTTTT
TRBJ2-1,-,TRBV4-2,-,CASSQDSGSYNEQFF,TGTGCCAGCAGCCAAGATAGCGGCTCCTACAATGAGCAGTTCTTC
TRBJ2-1,-,TRBV5-1,TRBD1,CASSFSGQGSNEQFF,TGCGCCAGCAGCTTTTCGGGACAGGGTAGCAATGAGCAGTTCTTC
TRBJ2-3,-,TRBV18,-,CASSQGSRTDTQYF,TGTGCCAGCTCCCAGGGGTCTCGCACAGATACGCAGTATTTT
TRBJ2-3,once,TRBV5-8,TRBD2,CASSGGSTSGGVLSTDTQYF,TGTGCCAGCAGCGGGGGATCGACTAGCGGGGGAGTACTTAGCACAGATACGCAGTATTTT
TRBJ1-5,-,TRBV10-2,-,CASSEGRGHQPQHF,TGCGCCAGCAGTGAAGGCAGGGGTCATCAGCCCCAGCATTTT
TRBJ1-1,-,TRBV7-9,-,CSSSRSPGILYTEAFF,TGTTCCAGCAGCCGTTCCCCAGGTATTCTTTACACTGAAGCTTTCTTT
TRBJ1-2,-,TRBV5-4,TRBD1,CASSHPGQGYGYTF,TGTGCCAGCAGCCACCCGGGACAGGGGTATGGCTACACCTTC
TRBJ1-1,-,TRBV4-1,-,CASSPRDTLFNTEAFF,TGCGCCAGCAGCCCAAGGGACACCTTATTTAACACTGAAGCTTTCTTT
TRBJ1-1,once,TRBV5-6,TRBD1,CASRRGTGLLYTEAFF,TGTGCCAGCAGACGAGGGACAGGGTTGTTATACACTGAAGCTTTCTTT
TRBJ2-2,-,TRBV28,TRBD1,CASSQPDRGRFGHGELFF,TGTGCCAGCAGCCAACCGGACAGGGGGCGCTTTGGCCACGGGGAGCTGTTTTTT
TRBJ2-1,-,TRBV2,TRBD1,CASSGRTGFSSYNEQFF,TGTGCCAGCAGTGGCAGGACAGGGTTCTCATCCTACAATGAGCAGTTCTTC
TRBJ1-1,once,TRBV19,TRBD1,CASSIGIGDRIIVGPEAFF,TGTGCCAGTAGTATAGGTATCGGGGACAGAATCATAGTCGGGCCGGAAGCTTTCTTT
TRBJ2-3,-,TRBV5-8,-,CASSRDQSSTDTQYF,TGTGCCAGCAGCCGGGATCAATCTAGCACAGATACGCAGTATTTT
TRBJ1-4,few,TRBV7-9,-,CASAKIGQLNEKLFF,TGTGCCAGCGCAAAGATCGGACAGCTTAATGAAAAACTGTTTTTT
TRBJ1-1,-,TRBV7-9,TRBD1,CASSYRQGAPMNTEAFF,TGTGCCAGCAGCTACCGACAGGGGGCCCCGATGAACACTGAAGCTTTCTTT
TRBJ2-4,-,TRBV5-6,-,CASSLDSGRYIQYF,TGTGCCAGCAGCTTGGACAGCGGGCGGTACATTCAGTACTTC
TRBJ2-3,-,TRBV7-9,-,CASSFASFTDTQYF,TGTGCCAGCAGCTTTGCCAGTTTCACAGATACGCAGTATTTT
TRBJ1-1,-,TRBV30,-,CAGLFNTEAFF,TGTGCCGGACTTTTTAATACTGAAGCTTTCTTT
TRBJ1-1,-,TRBV6-5,-,CASSRTSNTEAFF,TGTGCCAGCAGCCGGACATCGAACACTGAAGCTTTCTTT
TRBJ2-1,-,TRBV2,-,CASSDEVGQGGIKNEQFF,TGTGCCAGCAGCGATGAGGTCGGCCAGGGGGGTATTAAGAATGAGCAGTTCTTC
TRBJ2-1,-,TRBV11-2,TRBD1,CASIRDRVYNEQFF,TGTGCCAGCATTCGGGACAGGGTTTACAATGAGCAGTTCTTC
TRBJ1-1,-,TRBV5-1,-,CASSLAPEFLNTEAFF,TGCGCCAGCAGCTTGGCCCCGGAGTTTTTAAACACTGAAGCTTTCTTT
TRBJ2-4,-,TRBV11-3,-,CASSLDSNWQGGGNIQYF,TGTGCCAGCAGCTTAGACTCGAATTGGCAGGGAGGGGGTAACATTCAGTACTTC
TRBJ2-1,-,TRBV4-3,-,CASSQAGHPNEQFF,TGCGCCAGCAGCCAAGCGGGACACCCCAATGAGCAGTTCTTC
TRBJ1-4,once,TRBV21-1,-,CASSKAGRGPTNEKLFF,TGTGCCAGCAGCAAAGCCGGCAGGGGCCCAACTAATGAAAAACTGTTTTTT
TRBJ2-5,-,TRBV5-1,TRBD2,CASGLAGTQETQYF,TGCGCCAGTGGACTAGCGGGGACCCAAGAGACCCAGTACTTC
TRBJ2-1,-,TRBV25-1,-,CASRPPGEGSEQFF,TGTGCCAGCCGCCCCCCCGGCGAGGGTAGTGAGCAGTTCTTC
TRBJ2-5,once,TRBV5-4,TRBD2,CASSLPSGGAETQYF,TGTGCCAGCAGCTTACCTAGCGGGGGGGCGGAGACCCAGTACTTC
TRBJ2-1,-,TRBV7-9,-,CASSPRSNEQFF,TGTGCCAGCAGCCCGCGGTCCAATGAGCAGTTCTTC
TRBJ1-6,once,TRBV5-4,-,CASSLAQGSNSPLHF,TGTGCCAGCAGCTTGGCCCAGGGCAGTAATTCACCCCTCCACTTT
TRBJ2-2,-,TRBV30,-,CARGIRGTGELFF,TGTGCCAGGGGTATAAGGGGCACCGGGGAGCTGTTTTTT
TRBJ2-1,-,TRBV2,TRBD1,CASDEGAAYNEQFF,TGTGCCAGCGACGAGGGGGCTGCCTACAATGAGCAGTTCTTC
TRBJ1-6,-,TRBV2,-,CASSETLGSPLHF,TGTGCCAGCAGTGAAACTCTCGGGTCACCCCTCCACTTT
TRBJ1-1,-,TRBV29-1,-,CSVAQTGLRGRNTEAFF,TGCAGCGTTGCTCAAACAGGGTTGAGGGGAAGAAACACTGAAGCTTTCTTT
TRBJ2-6,-,TRBV5-1,TRBD1,CASSLLTGGSGANVLTF,TGCGCCAGCAGCTTGTTAACAGGGGGCTCTGGGGCCAACGTCCTGACTTTC
TRBJ2-1,-,TRBV7-8,TRBD2,CASSRDYPSNEQFF,TGTGCCAGCAGCCGGGACTACCCGAGCAATGAGCAGTTCTTC
TRBJ1-1,-,TRBV5-1,-,CASSPAGRGVMAEAFF,TGCGCCAGCAGCCCAGCGGGCCGGGGTGTGATGGCTGAAGCTTTCTTT
TRBJ1-2,once,TRBV29-1,-,CSVEEFPDGYTF,TGCAGCGTTGAAGAATTTCCGGATGGCTACACCTTC
TRBJ2-7,-,TRBV9,-,CASSLGHTSHEQYF,TGTGCCAGCAGCTTGGGACACACAAGCCACGAGCAGTACTTC
TRBJ1-2,-,TRBV19,TRBD1,CASSPAGTGTYGYTF,TGTGCCAGTAGTCCCGCCGGGACAGGGACCTATGGCTACACCTTC
TRBJ1-2,-,TRBV10-3,-,CAIRASGLGGYTF,TGTGCCATCAGGGCCTCTGGGCTTGGGGGCTACACCTTC
TRBJ1-1,-,TRBV9,-,CASSATQGSNTEAFF,TGTGCCAGCAGCGCAACACAGGGATCGAACACTGAAGCTTTCTTT
TRBJ1-5,-,TRBV6-1,TRBD1,CASSETGGNNQPQHF,TGTGCCAGCAGTGAGACAGGGGGAAACAATCAGCCCCAGCATTTT